What follows are 19 T cell receptor beta chains derived from one specimen sequenced in a study of blood T cell repertoires in COVID-19. Generated by immunoSEQ multiplex PCR, the TCRdb table keeps only in-frame clones and is missing some. Of about 280,000 clones listed, more than 70% are singletons. Specimen: PBMCs or T cells enriched from blood (not recorded which). The receptors originated from a woman aged 55-70 years in a cohort exposed to, infected with or recovered from COVID-19 (not recorded which).

The chain links TRBV19 to TRBJ2-6, with 9 nucleotides matching TRBD1. The V gene end was trimmed by 3 bases and the J gene end by 0 bases; junction bases not matched to a gene: 9. CDR3 size: 19 residues. Germline V CDR1 and CDR2: LNHDA, SQIVND (reference sequence). The CDR3 DNA follows: TGTGCCAGTAGTATCAGGGGACAGGGAGAGATCTCTGGGGCCAACGTCCTGACTTTC. The encoded protein is CASSIRGQGEISGANVLTF.

The chain couples TRBV24-1 to TRBJ2-1; TRBD1 might be the D (6 bases). Between the trimmed V and J ends, which lost 9 bases and 10 bases, there was a span of 15 bases. This CDR3 contains 12 residues. The germline V gene encodes CDR1 KGHDR and CDR2 SFDVKD. CDR3 sequence reads: CATGTGKREQFF. CDR3 DNA: TGTGCCACCGGAACAGGGAAGAGGGAGCAGTTCTTC.

The chain is built from TRBV6-5 and TRBJ1-4; 12 nucleotides match TRBD1. The germline CDR1 and CDR2 sequences are MNHEY and SVGAGI. The CDR3 extends over 15 amino acids. With V trimmed by 6 bases and J by 7 bases, 6 bases remained unmatched. The CDR3 is CASRRDRGLSEKLFF. DNA of the CDR3: TGTGCCAGCAGGAGGGACAGGGGGCTTTCTGAAAAACTGTTTTTT.

The DNA for the CDR3 is TGTGCCAGTAGTGTCTCAGGGGATCCCAAACCCCAGCATTTT. Residues: CASSVSGDPKPQHF. V is TRBV19 and J is TRBJ1-5, with TRBD1 as a possible D gene (6 bases). CDR1 and CDR2 from the germline V gene are LNHDA and SQIVND (reference sequence). The CDR3 length is 14 residues. Trimming took off 5 bases at V and 10 bases at J, with 18 bases between the two ends.

The gene calls are TRBV18 and TRBJ2-1; 11 bases line up with TRBD2. This CDR3 is built from 17 residues. Unmatched junction bases numbered 8, after V lost 0 bases and J lost 7 bases. Germline lookup yields CDR1 KGHSH and CDR2 LQKENI. The CDR3 sequence is CASSPPGLLAGENEQFF. Here the CDR3 DNA reads TGTGCCAGCTCACCACCGGGTTTACTAGCGGGAGAGAATGAGCAGTTCTTC.

This clone is a singleton in its sample. This chain links TRBV9 with TRBJ2-1, with D possibly matching TRBD2 (6 bases). Between the trimmed V and J ends, which lost 1 base and 8 bases, there was a span of 16 bases. Germline lookup yields CDR1 SGDLS and CDR2 YYNGEE. The CDR3 contains 15 residues. As DNA, the CDR3 is TGTGCCAGCAGCGTAAGAGAGGGGAGGAATTATGAGCAGTTCTTC. This sequence encodes CASSVREGRNYEQFF.

J is TRBJ2-7 and V is TRBV20-1; 7 bases agree with TRBD1. V was clipped by 3 bases and J by 5 bases; unmatched bases: 7. The germline CDR1 and CDR2 sequences are DFQATT and SNEGSKA (reference sequence). The CDR3 extends over 13 amino acids. CDR3 region: CSASKGGRNEQYF. The CDR3 DNA reads as TGCAGTGCTAGTAAAGGGGGCAGGAACGAGCAGTACTTC.

The chain uses TRBV29-1 and TRBJ1-2, with no clear D. This CDR3 region has 12 residues. Trimming left V 2 bases short and J 4 bases short, with 8 bases between. Germline values: CDR1 SQVTM, CDR2 ANQGSEA. The CDR3: CSVETKVYGYTF. For the CDR3, the DNA is TGCAGCGTTGAAACTAAGGTCTATGGCTACACCTTC.

This chain connects TRBV27 to TRBJ2-7; possibly TRBD2 for D (5 bases). Germline V lookup: CDR1 MNHEY, CDR2 SMNVEV (reference sequence). CDR3 length equals 14 residues. Trimming removed 3 bases at V and 5 bases at J, with 14 bases between. Here the CDR3 reads CASSFGWETNEQYF. CDR3 DNA: TGTGCCAGCAGTTTCGGGTGGGAGACCAACGAGCAGTACTTC.

This CDR3 is CASSFQGLNTGELFF. The CDR3 nucleotides are TGTGCCAGCAGCTTTCAGGGACTGAACACCGGGGAGCTGTTTTTT. The rearrangement joins TRBV7-2 to TRBJ2-2; the D gene is possibly TRBD2 (6 bases). Trimming cost V 3 bases and J 1 base, with 9 bases left between them. The CDR3 totals 15 residues. CDR1 is SGHTA and CDR2 is FQGNSA in the germline V gene.

The rearrangement links TRBV7-8 to TRBJ2-3; a possible D gene is TRBD1 (5 bases). This CDR3 has 15 residues. V was trimmed by 5 bases and J by 1 base, leaving 13 bases between them. Germline CDR1 and CDR2: SGHVS and FQNEAQ. CDR3 sequence reads: CASSRDRRRTDTQYF. The CDR3 DNA is TGTGCCAGCAGCCGAGACAGAAGACGCACAGATACGCAGTATTTT.

The chain carries TRBV30 and TRBJ1-2, with 10 bases fitting TRBD1. Germline CDR1 GTSNPN, CDR2 SVGIG (reference sequence). Germline trimming cut 2 bases from V and 4 bases from J; bases unmatched to any gene: 7. This CDR3 comprises 15 residues. The CDR3 region is CAWSYPGTGVYGYTF. The DNA of the CDR3 is TGTGCCTGGAGTTACCCCGGGACAGGGGTCTATGGCTACACCTTC. The complete variable domain, with remaining parts taken from reference TRBV30 and TRBJ1-2, reads SQTIHQWPATLVQPVGSPLSLECTVEGTSNPNLYWYRQAAGRGLQLLFYSVGIGQISSEVPQNLSASRPQDRQFILSSKKLLLSDSGFYLCAWSYPGTGVYGYTFGSGTRLTVV.

This chain uses TRBV2 with TRBJ2-5, with D possibly matching TRBD1 (5 bases). This CDR3 is built from 12 residues. Germline CDR1 SNHLY, CDR2 FYNNEI. Trimming removed 4 bases at V and 9 bases at J, with 12 bases between. CDR3 amino acids: CASSGQSRAQYF. In DNA form, the CDR3 reads TGTGCCAGCAGTGGACAGTCCAGGGCCCAGTACTTC.

This rearrangement joins TRBV10-2 to TRBJ1-5; TRBD1 aligns across 7 bases. The V gene's germline CDR1 is WSHSY and CDR2 SAAADI. The V segment lost 3 bases and the J segment 6 bases; nucleotides outside the gene matches: 5. This CDR3 has 14 residues. CDR3 nucleotide sequence: TGCGCCAGCAGTGAAGGGACAGAAGGTCAGCCCCAGCATTTT. This codes for CASSEGTEGQPQHF.

The table lists this clone with a count of one. The V call is TRBV24-1, the J call TRBJ2-1, with 10 positions matching TRBD1. The CDR3 extends over 15 amino acids. Looked up from germline, CDR1 is KGHDR and CDR2 is SFDVKD. V lost 2 bases to trimming and J lost 8 bases; unmatched junction nucleotides: 5. CDR3 loop: CATSDSGQGVDEQFF. CDR3 nucleotide sequence: TGTGCCACCAGTGATTCTGGACAGGGGGTCGATGAGCAGTTCTTC.

The chain is built from TRBV10-2 and TRBJ2-3; D is undetermined. CDR1 WSHSY and CDR2 SAAADI come from the germline V gene. The CDR3 loop spans 11 amino acids. The germline V and J ends were trimmed by 7 bases and 4 bases, with 6 bases remaining between them. CDR3 protein: CASTPADTQYF. CDR3 DNA sequence: TGCGCCAGCACTCCGGCAGATACGCAGTATTTT.

In this sample, this clone turned up a few times. The rearrangement joins TRBV7-2 to TRBJ1-5, with D uncertain. The V and J ends lost 6 bases and 7 bases respectively, with 13 bases between them. The V gene's germline CDR1 is SGHTA and CDR2 FQGNSA. The CDR3 runs 13 residues. The DNA for the CDR3 is TGTGCCAGCAGGTTGGACTTAAAACAGCCCCAGCATTTT. It yields the protein CASRLDLKQPQHF. The full variable domain, completed using reference TRBV7-2 and TRBJ1-5, is GAGVSQSPSNKVTEKGKDVELRCDPISGHTALYWYRQSLGQGLEFLIYFQGNSAPDKSGLPSDRFSAERTGGSVSTLTIQRTQQEDSAVYLCASRLDLKQPQHFGDGTRLSIL.

The V gene is TRBV10-3, the J gene TRBJ2-3, with 10 bases aligning to TRBD1. The CDR3 loop spans 16 amino acids. CDR1 and CDR2 (germline): ENHRY, SYGVKD. J lost 3 bases, V lost 6 bases, and 9 bases had no gene match. The CDR3 DNA sequence: TGTGCCATCAGCATTCTTCCGGGACAGGGGACAGATACGCAGTATTTT. Residues: CAISILPGQGTDTQYF.

A single count supports this clone. The chain combines TRBV5-1 with TRBJ2-7; a weak D match, TRBD2 (6 bases). The CDR3 is 14 residues long. With 0 bases removed from V and 1 base from J, the gap between germline ends came to 8 bases. The germline CDR1 and CDR2 sequences are SGHRS and YFSETQ. The CDR3 reads CASSLAAGSYEQYF. In DNA form, the CDR3 reads TGCGCCAGCAGCTTGGCCGCGGGGTCCTACGAGCAGTACTTC.